The clone carrying this T cell receptor beta chain was counted a single time. As yet, its antigen is unknown. The sample originates from a study of siplizumab effects on memory and regulatory T cells. Overall study results and limits: The diversity of naive T cells seemed greater than that of memory cells, and their alloresponse contribution seemed major. Assignment of a naive or memory phenotype failed for roughly 75-97% of the proliferating CD4+ or CD8+ clones. Mappable CD4+ clones that were alloreactive averaged approximately 64% Treg-derived with siplizumab versus approximately 27% in controls. Proof of suppressive function in proliferating Tregs from siplizumab cultures was not established.

Clones were sequenced by immunoSEQ multiplex PCR, and TCRdb holds only the in-frame ones, with some missing. Of roughly 100,000 clones detected, 80% to 95% appear once; the ten largest clones hold around 1.1%. Germline assignment: CDR1 MNHNS and CDR2 SASEGT. The V gene lost 3 bases and the J gene lost 4 bases, with 12 bases spanning the gap. This CDR3 region has 14 residues. The clonotype was recovered from a human donor in good health. Sequenced sample: CD4+ T cells sorted from blood. The chain carries TRBV6-1 and TRBJ2-5, with D perhaps TRBD2 (5 bases). CDR3 nucleotides: TGTGCCAGCAGTGACCTTCCGGGGAGAGAGACCCAGTACTTC. Protein product: CASSDLPGRETQYF.